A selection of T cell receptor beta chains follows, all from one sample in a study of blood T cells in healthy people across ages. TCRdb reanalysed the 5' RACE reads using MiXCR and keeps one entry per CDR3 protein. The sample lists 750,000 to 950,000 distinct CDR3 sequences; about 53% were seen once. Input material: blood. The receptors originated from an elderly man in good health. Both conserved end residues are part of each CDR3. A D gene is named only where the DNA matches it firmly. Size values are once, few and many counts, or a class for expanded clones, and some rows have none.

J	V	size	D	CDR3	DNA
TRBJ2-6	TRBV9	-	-	CASSVGSGVRSGANVLTF	TGTGCCAGCAGCGTAGGGTCAGGGGTCCGCTCTGGGGCCAACGTCCTGACTTTC
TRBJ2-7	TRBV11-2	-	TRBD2	CASSLRLAGTYEQYF	TGTGCCAGCAGCTTAAGACTAGCGGGGACCTACGAGCAGTACTTC
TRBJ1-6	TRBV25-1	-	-	CASSARAGSYNSPLHF	TGTGCCAGCAGTGCTAGGGCAGGGTCCTATAATTCACCCCTCCACTTT
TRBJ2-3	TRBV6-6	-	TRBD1	CASRGQFTDTQYF	TGTGCCAGCAGGGGACAGTTCACAGATACGCAGTATTTT
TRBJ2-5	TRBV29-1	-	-	CSVGDSAVETQYF	TGCAGCGTTGGGGATAGCGCTGTAGAGACCCAGTACTTC
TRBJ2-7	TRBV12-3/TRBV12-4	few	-	CASSLGASSEQYF	TGTGCCAGCAGTTTAGGGGCTAGTTCCGAGCAGTACTTC
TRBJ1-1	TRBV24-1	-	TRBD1	CATSDSRTGRTEAFF	TGTGCCACCAGTGATTCTCGGACAGGGAGAACTGAAGCTTTCTTT
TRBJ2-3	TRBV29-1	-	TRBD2	CSVTSGSLRVTQYF	TGCAGCGTCACCAGCGGGAGCCTCCGGGTTACGCAGTATTTT
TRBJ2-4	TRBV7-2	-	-	CASSPRGIAKNIQYF	TGTGCCAGCAGCCCCCGGGGTATAGCCAAAAACATTCAGTACTTC
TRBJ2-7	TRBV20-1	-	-	CSTPAQGWEQYF	TGCAGTACCCCCGCTCAGGGGTGGGAGCAGTACTTC
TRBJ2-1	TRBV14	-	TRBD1	CASSEHSGTGGNEQFF	TGTGCCAGCAGCGAGCACTCCGGGACAGGGGGCAATGAGCAGTTCTTC
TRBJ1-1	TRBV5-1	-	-	CASSVQEMNTEAFF	TGCGCCAGCAGCGTACAGGAAATGAACACTGAAGCTTTCTTT
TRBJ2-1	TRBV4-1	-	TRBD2	CASSQDETSGYWVGNEQFF	TGCGCCAGCAGCCAAGATGAGACTAGCGGTTATTGGGTAGGGAATGAGCAGTTCTTC
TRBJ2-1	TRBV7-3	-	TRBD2	CASSLTGLAGGGEQFF	TGTGCCAGCAGCTTAACGGGACTAGCGGGAGGGGGGGAGCAGTTCTTC
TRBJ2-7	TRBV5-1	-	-	CASSLDGSLTYEQYF	TGCGCCAGCAGCTTGGATGGCAGTCTGACCTACGAGCAGTACTTC
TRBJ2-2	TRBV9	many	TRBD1	CASSLGQANTGELFF	TGTGCCAGCAGCCTAGGACAGGCGAACACCGGGGAGCTGTTTTTT
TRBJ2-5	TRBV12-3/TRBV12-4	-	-	CASSRPFQETQYF	TGTGCCAGCAGTAGGCCTTTCCAAGAGACCCAGTACTTC
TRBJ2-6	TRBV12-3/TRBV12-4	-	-	CACSPTAGRANVLTF	TGTGCCTGCAGCCCAACGGCGGGCCGGGCCAACGTCCTGACTTTC
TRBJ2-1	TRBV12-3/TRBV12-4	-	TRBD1	CASTRDSYNEQFF	TGTGCCAGCACCCGGGACAGCTACAATGAGCAGTTCTTC
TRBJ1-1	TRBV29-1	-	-	CSVRRQMNTEAFF	TGCAGCGTTCGTCGACAAATGAACACTGAAGCTTTCTTT
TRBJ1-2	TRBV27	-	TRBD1	CASRGSGTGFTTHGYTF	TGTGCCAGCAGGGGTTCCGGGACAGGGTTTACAACGCATGGCTACACCTTC
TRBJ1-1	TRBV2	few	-	CASSRQAGDTEAFF	TGTGCCAGCAGTAGACAGGCTGGGGACACTGAAGCTTTCTTT
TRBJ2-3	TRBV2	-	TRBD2	CASSELAGGFTDTQYF	TGTGCCAGCAGTGAACTAGCGGGAGGATTCACAGATACGCAGTATTTT
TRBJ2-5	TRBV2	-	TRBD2	CASRPLAGVETQYF	TGTGCCAGCAGACCACTAGCGGGAGTAGAGACCCAGTACTTC
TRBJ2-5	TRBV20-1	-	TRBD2	CSASIPRASGKATQYF	TGCAGTGCTAGTATACCGCGAGCTAGCGGGAAGGCGACCCAGTACTTC
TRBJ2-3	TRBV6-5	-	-	CASSREGRTDTQYF	TGTGCCAGCAGTCGTGAGGGGCGCACAGATACGCAGTATTTT
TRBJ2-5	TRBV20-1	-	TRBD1	CSARPTGVAETQYF	TGCAGTGCTAGGCCCACAGGGGTGGCGGAGACCCAGTACTTC
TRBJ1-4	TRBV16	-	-	CASSQEDYFNEKLFF	TGTGCCAGCAGCCAGGAGGATTACTTTAATGAAAAACTGTTTTTT
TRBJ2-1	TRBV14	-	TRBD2	CASSRLLAGDNEQFF	TGTGCCAGCAGTCGCCTACTAGCGGGGGACAATGAGCAGTTCTTC
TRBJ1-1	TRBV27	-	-	CASSLLGGRGTEAFF	TGTGCCAGCAGTTTATTGGGGGGCAGGGGAACTGAAGCTTTCTTT
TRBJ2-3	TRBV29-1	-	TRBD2	CSVKRGSDTQYF	TGCAGCGTTAAGCGGGGATCAGATACGCAGTATTTT